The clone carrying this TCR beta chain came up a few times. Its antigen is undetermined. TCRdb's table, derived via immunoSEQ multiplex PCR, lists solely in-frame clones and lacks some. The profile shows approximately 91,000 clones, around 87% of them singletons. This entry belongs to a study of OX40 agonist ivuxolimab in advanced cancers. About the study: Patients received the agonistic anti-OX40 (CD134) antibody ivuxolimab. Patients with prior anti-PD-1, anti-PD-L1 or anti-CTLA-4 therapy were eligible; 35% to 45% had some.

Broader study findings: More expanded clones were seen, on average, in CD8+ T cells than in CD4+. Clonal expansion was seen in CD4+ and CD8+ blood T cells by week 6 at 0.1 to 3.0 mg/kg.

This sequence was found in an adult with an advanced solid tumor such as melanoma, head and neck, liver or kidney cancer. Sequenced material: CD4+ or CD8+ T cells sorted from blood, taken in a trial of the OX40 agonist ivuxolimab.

The CDR3 DNA is TGTGCCAGCAGGCAGGGGTCAAACTCCTACAATGAGCAGTTCTTC. It is translated as CASRQGSNSYNEQFF. The gene calls are TRBV2 and TRBJ2-1, with D tentatively TRBD1 (6 bases). Trimming left V 6 bases short and J 0 bases short, with 12 bases between. The CDR3 totals 15 residues. Germline V gene sequence: CDR1 SNHLY, CDR2 FYNNEI.